This T cell receptor beta chain was identified in a study of T cell responses to AZD1222 COVID-19 vaccine. Study-wide results and caveats: With dominance at 160-218 and 743-854, vaccine-associated CD4 TCRs spanned spike.

Profiling relied on immunoSEQ multiplex PCR, and the TCRdb table lists in-frame clones only, not all of them. Here the sample spans more than 60,000 clones, 85% being singletons. For this clone: What it recognizes is unknown.

The CDR3 loop spans 16 amino acids. Looked up from germline, CDR1 is LNHDA and CDR2 is SQIVND (reference sequence). The trim removed 4 bases at V and 0 bases at J, leaving 8 bases unmatched. The sequence came from an adult in good health. The sequencing here drew on peripheral blood, taken on day 0 of AZD1222 vaccination. The gene calls are TRBV19 and TRBJ1-2, with 7 bases aligning to TRBD1. DNA of the CDR3: TGTGCCAGTAGTAAATACACCGGGACAGCTAACTATGGCTACACCTTC. It yields the protein CASSKYTGTANYGYTF.